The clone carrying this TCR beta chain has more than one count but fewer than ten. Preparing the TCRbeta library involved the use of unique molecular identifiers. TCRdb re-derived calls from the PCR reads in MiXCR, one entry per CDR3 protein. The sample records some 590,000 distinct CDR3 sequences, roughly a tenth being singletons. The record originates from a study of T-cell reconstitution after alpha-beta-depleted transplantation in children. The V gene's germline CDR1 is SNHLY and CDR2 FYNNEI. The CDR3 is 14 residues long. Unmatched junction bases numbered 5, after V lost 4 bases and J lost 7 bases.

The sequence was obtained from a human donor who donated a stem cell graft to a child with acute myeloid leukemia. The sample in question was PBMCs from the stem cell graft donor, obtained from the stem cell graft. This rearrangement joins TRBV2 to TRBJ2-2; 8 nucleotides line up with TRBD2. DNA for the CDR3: TGTGCCAGCAGTGTCGGGACTAGTGTCGGGGAGCTGTTTTTT. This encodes CASSVGTSVGELFF.